One and the same sample provided the 26 T cell receptor beta chains below, sequenced in a study of blood T cell repertoires in COVID-19 (dated by TCRdb to about 2020). Library preparation used the immunoSEQ multiplex PCR assay. Held by TCRdb, this immuneACCESS table contains in-frame sequences only and omits some clones. Under half of the omission traces to an unresolved V gene where checked; the cause of the rest is unknown. Recorded for this sample are more than 95,000 clones; around 86% of them occurred a single time. The ten biggest clones cover under 4.5% of the sample. Sequenced: peripheral blood. The receptors derive from a man aged 50-60 years with acute or convalescent COVID-19.

The chain has TRBV24-1 and TRBJ2-3, with 8 positions matching TRBD1. The length of the CDR3 is 18 residues. The V gene end was trimmed by 4 bases and the J gene end by 3 bases; junction bases not matched to a gene: 14. Germline assignment: CDR1 KGHDR and CDR2 SFDVKD. The CDR3 DNA reads as TGTGCCACCAGTGACGAGAGCGACAGGGGCTCTGGTACAGATACGCAGTATTTT. Translating it yields CATSDESDRGSGTDTQYF.

The chain carries TRBV27 and TRBJ2-3; D is perhaps TRBD2 (6 bases). The CDR3 runs to 14 residues. Germline V gene sequence: CDR1 MNHEY, CDR2 SMNVEV (reference sequence). V dropped 4 bases and J dropped 8 bases, with 16 bases sitting between them. The CDR3, as DNA: TGTGCCAGCAGTTCCGGGACTCTTGTTGCTACGCAGTATTTT. This sequence encodes CASSSGTLVATQYF.

The chain carries TRBV7-6 and TRBJ1-3; 10 bases map to TRBD1. The CDR3 contains 15 residues. Per the germline V gene, CDR1 is SGHVS and CDR2 is FNYEAQ. V was pared by 5 bases and J by 3 bases, with 4 bases of the junction left unmatched. DNA of the CDR3: TGTGCCAGCAGCGCTGGGACAGGGGTTGGAAACACCATATATTTT. Its protein is CASSAGTGVGNTIYF.

This clone came up once. This chain joins TRBV5-6 and TRBJ1-2; possible D gene TRBD1, 5 bases. V was shortened by 0 bases and J by 6 bases, with 15 bases between the two germline ends. The CDR3 sequence is 15 residues long. Germline CDR1 is SGHDT and CDR2 is YYEEEE. CDR3 region: CASSLGLGLADGYTF. The CDR3, as DNA: TGTGCCAGCAGCTTGGGGTTGGGACTGGCTGATGGCTACACCTTC.

The rearrangement uses TRBV7-8 and TRBJ1-1, with D tentatively TRBD1 (5 bases). V was pared by 3 bases and J by 10 bases, with 15 bases between. CDR3 length equals 13 residues. Germline V gene lookup returns CDR1 SGHVS and CDR2 FQNEAQ. CDR3 in amino acids: CASSFDGGVGAFF. The CDR3 nucleotides are TGTGCCAGCAGCTTCGACGGGGGAGTAGGAGCTTTCTTT. The full variable domain, in which reference TRBV7-8 and TRBJ1-1 provide the parts outside the CDR3, is GAGVSQSPRYKVAKRGQDVALRCDPISGHVSLFWYQQALGQGPEFLTYFQNEAQLDKSGLPSDRFFAERPEGSVSTLKIQRTQQEDSAVYLCASSFDGGVGAFFGQGTRLTVV.

This clone has just one count. V and J are TRBV10-3 and TRBJ2-5; 8 bases agree with TRBD2. V shed 3 bases and J 4 bases; nucleotides not matched to a gene: 7. CDR3 length equals 15 residues. Germline loops: CDR1 ENHRY, CDR2 SYGVKD. The DNA for the CDR3 is TGTGCCATCAGTGATCGAGCGGGAGTAGGAGAGACCCAGTACTTC. This translates into CAISDRAGVGETQYF.

The gene calls are TRBV10-3 and TRBJ2-5; 8 bases match TRBD1. CDR1 and CDR2 (germline): ENHRY, SYGVKD. With V trimmed by 8 bases and J by 0 bases, 2 bases remained unmatched. The CDR3 covers 13 residues. The DNA of the CDR3 is TGTGCCATCGGACAGGGATACCAAGAGACCCAGTACTTC. Translating it yields CAIGQGYQETQYF.

For the CDR3, the DNA is TGTGCCAGCAGCCAAGTAGGGAGCTATGGCTACACCTTC. This sequence encodes CASSQVGSYGYTF. This chain connects TRBV14 to TRBJ1-2; no definite D call. From germline, CDR1 is SGHDN and CDR2 FVKESK. V lost 1 base and J 4 bases, leaving 7 bases between the germline ends. This CDR3 is built from 13 residues. Combining the CDR3 with reference TRBV14 and TRBJ1-2 gives the whole variable domain EAGVTQFPSHSVIEKGQTVTLRCDPISGHDNLYWYRRVMGKEIKFLLHFVKESKQDESGMPNNRFLAERTGGTYSTLKVQPAELEDSGVYFCASSQVGSYGYTFGSGTRLTVV.

The chain combines TRBV19 with TRBJ2-5, with 8 bases lining up with TRBD2. From germline, CDR1 is LNHDA and CDR2 SQIVND (reference sequence). The CDR3 length is 13 residues. The J segment lost 5 bases and the V segment lost 2 bases, leaving 1 base of the junction unmatched. The CDR3 DNA reads TGTGCCAGTAGTATAAGGACTAGCGAGACCCAGTACTTC. It yields the protein CASSIRTSETQYF.

This clone was seen once. V is TRBV12-5 and J is TRBJ2-3; D unresolved. This CDR3 has 13 amino acids. The germline CDR1 and CDR2 sequences are LGHNT and FRNRAP. The V gene lost 2 bases and the J gene lost 1 base, with 4 bases spanning the gap. CDR3 in amino acids: CASGLRGTDTQYF. The CDR3 nucleotides read TGTGCTAGTGGTTTGCGCGGCACAGATACGCAGTATTTT.

The CDR3 here is CASSLGLTETQYF. The CDR3 DNA reads as TGTGCCAGCAGCTTGGGACTGACAGAGACCCAGTACTTC. The J gene is TRBJ2-5, the V gene TRBV7-2; weak D call: TRBD2 (6 bases). Trimming left V 3 bases short and J 4 bases short, with 9 bases between. Germline-derived CDR1 and CDR2 are SGHTA and FQGNSA. The CDR3 runs to 13 residues.

This clone was picked up a small number of times. This chain uses TRBV2 with TRBJ2-1; 10 positions match TRBD2. The CDR3 runs 18 residues. Germline lookup yields CDR1 SNHLY and CDR2 FYNNEI. Losses at the gene ends were 4 bases for V and 4 bases for J; bases not matched to a gene: 13. The CDR3 protein is CASSAPGTSAREYNEQFF. DNA for the CDR3: TGTGCCAGCAGTGCTCCCGGGACTAGCGCTAGGGAGTACAATGAGCAGTTCTTC.

The genes are TRBV3-1 (or the pseudogene TRBV3-2) and TRBJ1-1, with 7 positions matching TRBD1. This CDR3 has 14 residues. Germline CDR1 reads LGHDT; CDR2 reads YNNKEL (reference sequence). V dropped 4 bases and J dropped 1; count of bases not matched to a gene: 3. The CDR3 region has the DNA TGTGCCAGCAGCCTCCCAGGGGGGAACACTGAAGCTTTCTTT. It is translated as CASSLPGGNTEAFF.

The V and J genes are TRBV24-1 and TRBJ2-5, with TRBD2 matching 8 bases. Germline V CDR1 and CDR2: KGHDR, SFDVKD. The CDR3 consists of 16 residues. V gave up 6 bases and J gave up 2 bases; unmatched junction bases: 10. CDR3 nucleotides: TGTGCCACCAGTCCCGGGGCGCGGGGGGCTCAAGAGACCCAGTACTTC. Its protein is CATSPGARGAQETQYF.

The rearrangement links TRBV7-2 to TRBJ1-1; D is possibly TRBD1 (6 bases). CDR1 SGHTA and CDR2 FQGNSA come from the germline V gene. V was trimmed by 5 bases and J by 4 bases, leaving 20 bases between them. CDR3 length: 16 amino acids. The DNA for the CDR3 is TGTGCCAGCAGCCCAGTTTGGGGACAAGTTGGCACTGAAGCTTTCTTT. Amino acid sequence: CASSPVWGQVGTEAFF.

The genes are TRBV28 and TRBJ2-5; D unclear. Germline CDR1 reads MDHEN; CDR2 reads SYDVKM. This CDR3 contains 13 residues. The V end was cut by 5 bases, the J end by 5 bases, with 12 bases between. In DNA form, the CDR3 reads TGTGCCAGCAGTGTCCGGAGTCCTGAGACCCAGTACTTC. Amino acids: CASSVRSPETQYF. The full variable domain, in which reference TRBV28 and TRBJ2-5 provide the parts outside the CDR3, is DVKVTQSSRYLVKRTGEKVFLECVQDMDHENMFWYRQDPGLGLRLIYFSYDVKMKEKGDIPEGYSVSREKKERFSLILESASTNQTSMYLCASSVRSPETQYFGPGTRLLVL.

The chain uses TRBV7-3 and TRBJ2-6, with D tentatively TRBD2 (6 bases). The germline V gene encodes CDR1 SGHTA and CDR2 FQGTGA. The CDR3 loop spans 13 amino acids. V lost 3 bases, J lost 9 bases, and 9 bases lay in between. This CDR3 is CASSLQEGNVLTF. For the CDR3, the DNA is TGTGCCAGCAGCTTGCAGGAGGGCAACGTCCTGACTTTC.

J is TRBJ1-1 and V is TRBV19, with a possible D match to TRBD1 (5 bases). The CDR3 loop spans 16 amino acids. V was pared by 5 bases and J by 4 bases, with 20 bases between. Germline CDR1 is LNHDA and CDR2 is SQIVND (reference sequence). The CDR3 sequence is CASSLGAASEGTEAFF. CDR3 nucleotide sequence: TGTGCCAGTAGTCTAGGGGCAGCATCTGAGGGCACTGAAGCTTTCTTT. The full variable domain, rest sourced from reference TRBV19 and TRBJ1-1, is DGGITQSPKYLFRKEGQNVTLSCEQNLNHDAMYWYRQDPGQGLRLIYYSQIVNDFQKGDIAEGYSVSREKKESFPLTVTSAQKNPTAFYLCASSLGAASEGTEAFFGQGTRLTVV.

CDR3 nucleotides: TGTGCCAGCAGCTTAGAACCTAGCGTCCCTCCGTACTTC. Translation gives CASSLEPSVPPYF. This chain uses TRBV7-2 with TRBJ2-5; TRBD2 might be the D (6 bases). The germline V gene encodes CDR1 SGHTA and CDR2 FQGNSA. CDR3 length: 13 amino acids. V was trimmed by 1 base and J by 13 bases, leaving 16 bases between them.

This chain joins TRBV29-1 and TRBJ1-5, with D possibly being TRBD1 (6 bases). Germline CDR1 reads SQVTM; CDR2 reads ANQGSEA. The CDR3 spans 14 residues. The V end was cut by 6 bases, the J end by 2 bases, with 14 bases between. CDR3 coding DNA: TGCAGCGTCGCCAAGGGGGGGGGCAATCAGCCCCAGCATTTT. This codes for CSVAKGGGNQPQHF.

CDR3 sequence reads: CASSPGTRGHAEAFF. The CDR3 region has the DNA TGCGCCAGCAGCCCAGGAACCAGGGGGCACGCTGAAGCTTTCTTT. This chain uses TRBV5-1 with TRBJ1-1; the match to TRBD1 covers 8 bases. The CDR3 extends over 15 amino acids. Trimming took 4 bases from V and 6 from J; bases not matched to a gene: 11. Looked up from germline, CDR1 is SGHRS and CDR2 is YFSETQ.

In this sample, this clone turned up a few times. This chain connects TRBV6-5 to TRBJ1-5; D gene uncertain. CDR1 and CDR2 (germline): MNHEY, SVGAGI. V was trimmed by 6 bases and J by 3 bases, leaving 6 bases between them. The CDR3 loop spans 12 amino acids. DNA for the CDR3: TGTGCCAGCAGGGACTTCAATCAGCCCCAGCATTTT. As protein: CASRDFNQPQHF.

The chain has TRBV10-2 and TRBJ1-5, with D possibly matching TRBD1 (5 bases). Germline CDR1 reads WSHSY; CDR2 reads SAAADI. V lost 6 bases, J lost 4 bases, and 22 bases lay in between. The CDR3 length is 17 residues. CDR3 bases: TGCGCCAGCAGGGTCCCTTCCGGAAGGGGTCGAAATCAGCCCCAGCATTTT. This encodes CASRVPSGRGRNQPQHF.

The rearrangement links TRBV18 to TRBJ2-7; 8 bases are a match to TRBD1. Trimming cost V 3 bases and J 7 bases; bases outside gene matches: 8. The CDR3 is 14 residues long. Per germline, CDR1 KGHSH and CDR2 LQKENI. The chain's CDR3 is CASSPGQGAEEQYF. The CDR3 DNA sequence: TGTGCCAGCTCACCGGGCCAGGGGGCGGAGGAGCAGTACTTC. The variable domain in full, with the rest retrieved from reference TRBV18 and TRBJ2-7, is NAGVMQNPRHLVRRRGQEARLRCSPMKGHSHVYWYRQLPEEGLKFMVYLQKENIIDESGMPKERFSAEFPKEGPSILRIQQVVRGDSAAYFCASSPGQGAEEQYFGPGTRLTVT.

The chain joins TRBV27 to TRBJ2-7, with TRBD1 matching 10 bases. This CDR3 is 15 amino acids long. J lost 3 bases, V lost 10 bases, and 12 bases had no gene match. Germline V gives CDR1 MNHEY, CDR2 SMNVEV (reference sequence). The CDR3 nucleotides are TGTGCCACCCCTCAGTGCGGGACAGGGGTCTACGAGCAGTACTTC. This gives the protein CATPQCGTGVYEQYF.

CDR3 nucleotides: TGTGCCAGCAGTTTACAGGCAGATACGCAGTATTTT. This translates into CASSLQADTQYF. This chain links TRBV12-3 or TRBV12-4 with TRBJ2-3; no firm D call. CDR3 length equals 12 residues. Trimming removed 2 bases at V and 4 bases at J, with 4 bases between.